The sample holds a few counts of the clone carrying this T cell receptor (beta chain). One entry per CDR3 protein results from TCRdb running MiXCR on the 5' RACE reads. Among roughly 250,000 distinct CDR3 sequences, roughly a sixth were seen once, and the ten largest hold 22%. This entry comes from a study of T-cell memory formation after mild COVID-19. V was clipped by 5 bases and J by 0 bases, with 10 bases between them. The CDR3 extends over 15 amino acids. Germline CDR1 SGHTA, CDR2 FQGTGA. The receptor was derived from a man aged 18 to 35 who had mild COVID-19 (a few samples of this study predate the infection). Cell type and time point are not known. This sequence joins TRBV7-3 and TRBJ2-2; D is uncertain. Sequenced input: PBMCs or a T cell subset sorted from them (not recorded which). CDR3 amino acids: CASSRDGANTGELFF. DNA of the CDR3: TGTGCCAGCAGCCGAGACGGCGCGAACACCGGGGAGCTGTTTTTT.